The present entry profiles one TCR beta chain with its context. The data belong to a study of T cell changes during pregnancy in multiple sclerosis. V dropped 5 bases and J dropped 7; count of bases not matched to a gene: 6. Germline loops: CDR1 MNHEY, CDR2 SMNVEV (reference sequence). The CDR3 is 14 residues long. Assay: immunoSEQ multiplex PCR; the TCRdb copy retains only in-frame clones and omits some. The profile covers roughly 100,000 clones, with about 90% appearing a single time and 0.9% to 0.95% taken by the ten largest. V usage is TRBV27 and J usage is TRBJ2-1; TRBD1 matches at 9 bases. The specimen comprised peripheral blood, sampled after pregnancy. The sequence came from a female donor with multiple sclerosis, enrolled in a pregnancy study. The CDR3 sequence: CASSPSTGGNEQFF. In nucleotides, the CDR3 is TGTGCCAGCAGTCCCTCGACAGGGGGTAATGAGCAGTTCTTC.